The next 7 T cell receptor beta chains were all read from a single sample in a study of T cell clonality in common variable immunodeficiency. This table comes from immunoSEQ multiplex PCR, and its TCRdb copy is limited to in-frame clones, with some not included. The sample contains about 33,000 clones, none of them singletons. Sample: peripheral blood mononuclear cells. The receptor source for this set is a person aged 18-69 years in good health.

The sample holds a few counts of this clone. Read data end 3 residues before the CDR3 end; the end is taken from the germline J gene. V gene TRBV30 combines with J gene TRBJ2-2; 9 nucleotides line up with TRBD1. Germline values: CDR1 GTSNPN, CDR2 SVGIG (reference sequence). CDR3 length: 14 residues. The CDR3 protein is CAWSSGTGHEKLFF. The sequenced CDR3 bases are TGTGCCTGGAGCTCCGGGACAGGGCACGAAAAG.

The sample holds many counts of this clone. The read gets to within 3 residues of the CDR3 end, and the germline J gene fills in the rest. The gene calls are TRBV19 and TRBJ1-5, with D perhaps TRBD1 (5 bases). There are 13 residues in the CDR3. The germline CDR1 and CDR2 sequences are LNHDA and SQIVND (reference sequence). Trimming removed 4 bases from V and 5 bases from J, with 9 bases in between. The CDR3 is CASSRTPDQPQHF. The DNA read from the CDR3 is TGTGCCAGTAGTAGGACACCCGATCAGCCC. The full variable domain, in which reference TRBV19 and TRBJ1-5 provide the parts outside the CDR3, is DGGITQSPKYLFRKEGQNVTLSCEQNLNHDAMYWYRQDPGQGLRLIYYSQIVNDFQKGDIAEGYSVSREKKESFPLTVTSAQKNPTAFYLCASSRTPDQPQHFGDGTRLSIL.

This clone was detected only a few times. The CDR3 end is not reached by the read, which stops 3 residues before it; the germline J gene fills it in. The chain has TRBV6-2 or TRBV6-3 and TRBJ1-5, with TRBD1 identical over 7 bases. The CDR3 has 16 amino acids. The V gene's germline CDR1 is MNHEY and CDR2 SVGEGT. Unmatched junction bases numbered 11, after V lost 9 bases and J lost 0 bases. The CDR3 sequence: CASSGAGGPSNQPQHF. Incomplete CDR3 DNA: TGTGCCAGTTCTGGAGCAGGGGGACCTAGCAATCAGCCC.

In this sample, this clone turned up many times. Read coverage stops 3 residues before the CDR3 terminus; the germline J gene supplies the remainder. The V and J genes are TRBV18 and TRBJ1-3, with 10 bases matching TRBD1. The CDR3 totals 16 residues. Losses at the gene ends were 4 bases for V and 0 bases for J; bases not matched to a gene: 3. The germline CDR1 and CDR2 sequences are KGHSH and LQKENI. The CDR3 is CASSLGQGNSGNTIYF. The sequenced part of the CDR3 DNA is TGTGCCAGCTCACTGGGACAGGGGAACTCTGGAAACACC.

This clone was picked up many times. The read comes to an end 3 residues before the CDR3 does, leaving the germline J gene to fill in the end. V gene TRBV5-4 combines with J gene TRBJ1-1; D remains unclear. The CDR3 is 12 residues long. Germline CDR1 SGHNT, CDR2 YYREEE (reference sequence). The V and J ends lost 2 bases and 2 bases respectively, with 4 bases between them. The DNA read from the CDR3 is TGTGCCAGCAGCTTCCAAAACACTGAA. It encodes CASSFQNTE. The whole CDR3 protein reads CASSFQNTEAFF.

At least ten counts were recorded for this clone. The sequenced fragment ends 3 residues before the CDR3 boundary, so the rest is inferred from the germline J gene. The V call is TRBV29-1, the J call TRBJ1-1; possibly TRBD1 for D (5 bases). Germline CDR1 and CDR2: SQVTM and ANQGSEA. There are 11 residues in the CDR3. CDR3 DNA, as far as it was read: TGCAGCGTTGACCAGGGTAATCGG. Protein: CSVDQGNR. In full, the CDR3 reads CSVDQGNRAFF.

This clone was recorded a few times. Read data end 3 residues before the CDR3 end; the end is taken from the germline J gene. V gene TRBV18 combines with J gene TRBJ1-2; perhaps TRBD1 as D (5 bases). The CDR3 contains 14 residues. Germline CDR1 KGHSH, CDR2 LQKENI. The DNA read from the CDR3 is TGTGCCAGCTCACGACTAGCGGGGACCAATGAC. Its protein product is CASSRLAGTND. Given in full, the CDR3 is CASSRLAGTNDYTF.